Below, 20 T cell receptor beta chains from the same sample are listed, as sequenced in a study of T cell responses to AZD1222 COVID-19 vaccine. TCRdb's copy holds only in-frame clones and misses some; the assay was immunoSEQ multiplex PCR. The sample gives 120,000 or so clones, about 82% of which show up once; about 16% is in the top ten. This specimen consisted of peripheral blood, obtained 28 days after the second AZD1222 dose. These receptors were collected from an adult who received the AZD1222 COVID-19 vaccine.

The rearrangement links TRBV18 to TRBJ2-1; possible D gene TRBD1, 5 bases. Trimming removed 6 bases at V and 3 bases at J, with 15 bases between. Germline V CDR1 and CDR2: KGHSH, LQKENI. The CDR3 sequence is 15 residues long. CDR3 loop: CASSPIGASYNEQFF. CDR3 DNA: TGTGCCAGCTCCCCGATTGGGGCTAGCTACAATGAGCAGTTCTTC.

As to this clone: Other DNA sequences in the same sample also yield this CDR3. The V and J genes are TRBV19 and TRBJ1-1; no definite D call. Germline V gene lookup returns CDR1 LNHDA and CDR2 SQIVND (reference sequence). V lost 1 base to trimming and J lost 4 bases, with 4 bases between them. The CDR3 is 12 amino acids. In DNA form, the CDR3 reads TGTGCCAGTAGTATAGGCCCCACTGAAGCTTTCTTT. Translated: CASSIGPTEAFF. Filled out from reference TRBV19 and TRBJ1-1, the complete variable domain reads DGGITQSPKYLFRKEGQNVTLSCEQNLNHDAMYWYRQDPGQGLRLIYYSQIVNDFQKGDIAEGYSVSREKKESFPLTVTSAQKNPTAFYLCASSIGPTEAFFGQGTRLTVV.

The rearrangement uses TRBV2 and TRBJ2-1; TRBD2 agrees at 11 bases. V shed 7 bases, J shed 3 bases, and the junction held 11 bases outside the gene matches. From germline, CDR1 is SNHLY and CDR2 FYNNEI. The CDR3 is 17 amino acids. The CDR3 DNA sequence: TGTGCCAGCACTCCCGGACTAGCGGGCTCCCTCTACAATGAGCAGTTCTTC. Translating it yields CASTPGLAGSLYNEQFF.

The V call is TRBV30, the J call TRBJ1-2, with unresolved D. The CDR3 runs 10 residues. Trimming pared 7 bases from V and 4 bases from J, leaving 7 bases between. Germline lookup yields CDR1 GTSNPN and CDR2 SVGIG (reference sequence). This chain's CDR3 is CAYDTYGYTF. The CDR3 DNA is TGTGCCTACGACACCTATGGCTACACCTTC. Drawing the rest from reference TRBV30 and TRBJ1-2, the complete variable domain is SQTIHQWPATLVQPVGSPLSLECTVEGTSNPNLYWYRQAAGRGLQLLFYSVGIGQISSEVPQNLSASRPQDRQFILSSKKLLLSDSGFYLCAYDTYGYTFGSGTRLTVV.

The J gene is TRBJ2-3, the V gene TRBV3-1 (or the pseudogene TRBV3-2), with 9 bases matching TRBD1. Germline values: CDR1 LGHDT, CDR2 YNNKEL (reference sequence). The CDR3 is made up of 16 amino acids. V trimming: 4 bases; J trimming: 3 bases; junction bases outside the gene matches: 8. CDR3 nucleotides: TGTGCCAGCAGCCTGGAACAGGGGGCGCTTACAGATACGCAGTATTTT. It yields the protein CASSLEQGALTDTQYF.

V gene TRBV7-9 combines with J gene TRBJ2-7, with D possibly matching TRBD1 (7 bases). Germline CDR1 and CDR2: SEHNR and FQNEAQ (reference sequence). Trimming removed 5 bases from V and 3 bases from J, with 17 bases in between. The CDR3 spans 15 residues. CDR3 loop: CASSLRGRGDYEQYF. Here the CDR3 DNA reads TGTGCCAGCAGCCTCCGGGGCAGGGGGGACTACGAGCAGTACTTC.

V gene TRBV4-1 combines with J gene TRBJ1-5, with a weak D call TRBD1 (5 bases). Between the trimmed V and J ends, which lost 1 base and 3 bases, there was a span of 10 bases. CDR1 is MGHRA, CDR2 YSYEKL, per germline. The CDR3 loop spans 15 amino acids. The CDR3: CASSQAREHNQPQHF. Written as DNA, the CDR3 is TGCGCCAGCAGCCAAGCCAGGGAACACAATCAGCCCCAGCATTTT.

The chain joins TRBV11-2 to TRBJ2-5, with 9 bases fitting TRBD2. This CDR3 comprises 16 residues. After removal of 5 bases from V and 5 bases from J, the junction contained 12 bases not matched to a gene. Germline V CDR1 and CDR2: SGHAT, FQNNGV. CDR3 in amino acids: CASSLTIAGVGETQYF. For the CDR3, the DNA is TGTGCCAGCAGCCTGACCATAGCGGGGGTCGGGGAGACCCAGTACTTC.

This clone came up a few times. The chain uses TRBV6-6 and TRBJ1-3; D is perhaps TRBD1 (6 bases). CDR1 is MNHNY and CDR2 is SVGAGI in the germline V gene (reference sequence). V lost 5 bases to trimming and J lost 0 bases, with 17 bases between them. The length of the CDR3 is 17 residues. The CDR3 nucleotides read TGTGCCAGCAGTCCGCATGTTACAGGGTTCTCTGGAAACACCATATATTTT. Protein product: CASSPHVTGFSGNTIYF.

The chain is built from TRBV6-4 and TRBJ2-5; D not resolved. Germline V gives CDR1 MRHNA, CDR2 SNTAGT. This CDR3 contains 14 residues. Trimming cost V 0 bases and J 7 bases, with 12 bases left between them. CDR3 DNA: TGTGCCAGCAGTGACTCGGTGGGGTCAGCGACCCAGTACTTC. It codes for CASSDSVGSATQYF.

V gene TRBV19 combines with J gene TRBJ1-4, with D unclear. V gave up 2 bases and J gave up 6 bases, with 7 bases separating them. The CDR3 consists of 13 residues. Looked up from germline, CDR1 is LNHDA and CDR2 is SQIVND (reference sequence). The CDR3 region is CASSILQDEKLFF. CDR3 nucleotide sequence: TGTGCCAGTAGTATATTGCAGGATGAAAAACTGTTTTTT.

This clone occurred a few times. The rearrangement links TRBV7-3 to TRBJ2-5; D is undetermined. CDR1 is SGHTA and CDR2 is FQGTGA in the germline V gene. The CDR3 runs to 13 residues. Trimming took off 5 bases at V and 2 bases at J, with 9 bases between the two ends. The CDR3 region is CASSPAPQETQYF. CDR3 nucleotide sequence: TGTGCCAGCAGCCCCGCCCCGCAAGAGACCCAGTACTTC. Together with reference TRBV7-3 and TRBJ2-5, the CDR3 gives the full variable domain: GAGVSQTPSNKVTEKGKYVELRCDPISGHTALYWYRQSLGQGPEFLIYFQGTGAADDSGLPNDRFFAVRPEGSVSTLKIQRTERGDSAVYLCASSPAPQETQYFGPGTRLLVL.

The CDR3 is CASSLFGYYGYTF. The CDR3, as DNA: TGTGCCAGCAGTTTATTCGGTTACTATGGCTACACCTTC. J is TRBJ1-2 and V is TRBV27, with D unclear. CDR1 and CDR2 from the germline V gene are MNHEY and SMNVEV (reference sequence). The CDR3 sequence is 13 residues long. Trimming left V 1 base short and J 3 bases short, with 6 bases between.

This clone has more than one count but fewer than ten. The gene calls are TRBV7-9 and TRBJ1-1; D ambiguous. The germline CDR1 and CDR2 sequences are SEHNR and FQNEAQ (reference sequence). The CDR3 has 15 amino acids. V was shortened by 5 bases and J by 1 base, with 14 bases between the two germline ends. As DNA, the CDR3 is TGTGCCAGCAGCCCGCATAACAATGGGAACACTGAAGCTTTCTTT. Its protein is CASSPHNNGNTEAFF. Using reference TRBV7-9 and TRBJ1-1 for the parts outside the CDR3, the full variable domain is DTGVSQNPRHKITKRGQNVTFRCDPISEHNRLYWYRQTLGQGPEFLTYFQNEAQLEKSRLLSDRFSAERPKGSFSTLEIQRTEQGDSAMYLCASSPHNNGNTEAFFGQGTRLTVV.

The J gene is TRBJ2-3, the V gene TRBV4-1; 8 bases match TRBD1. Germline lookup yields CDR1 MGHRA and CDR2 YSYEKL. This CDR3 comprises 16 residues. With 2 bases clipped from V and 0 bases from J, the junction kept 4 bases outside the gene matches. The CDR3: CASSQPYRGSTDTQYF. The CDR3 nucleotides are TGCGCCAGCAGCCAACCCTACAGGGGGAGCACAGATACGCAGTATTTT.

This clone was recorded a few times. Written as DNA, the CDR3 is TGTGCCAGCAGCTTAACCGGGGAGCTGTTTTTT. Its protein product is CASSLTGELFF. The chain employs TRBV11-2 and TRBJ2-2; D not certain. The CDR3 has 11 residues. Germline lookup yields CDR1 SGHAT and CDR2 FQNNGV. The V end lost 2 bases, the J end lost 5 bases, and 0 bases lay between the germline ends. The full variable domain, in which reference TRBV11-2 and TRBJ2-2 provide the parts outside the CDR3, is EAGVAQSPRYKIIEKRQSVAFWCNPISGHATLYWYQQILGQGPKLLIQFQNNGVVDDSQLPKDRFSAERLKGVDSTLKIQPAKLEDSAVYLCASSLTGELFFGEGSRLTVL.

CDR3 DNA: TGTGCCAGCAGTTCGTTTTCTCAGGGGTATGGCTACACCTTC. Translating it yields CASSSFSQGYGYTF. V and J are TRBV6-6 and TRBJ1-2; TRBD1 is a possible D gene (6 bases). With 4 bases removed from V and 5 bases from J, the gap between germline ends came to 14 bases. CDR1 and CDR2 from the germline V gene are MNHNY and SVGAGI (reference sequence). This CDR3 spans 14 amino acids.

This clone showed up many times. This sequence joins TRBV4-1 and TRBJ1-5; 8 bases line up with TRBD1. This CDR3 has 16 amino acids. V was clipped by 2 bases and J by 6 bases; unmatched bases: 9. Germline loops: CDR1 MGHRA, CDR2 YSYEKL. The CDR3 DNA is TGCGCCAGCAGCCAAAGGGTACAGGGGGGTGTTCAGCCCCAGCATTTT. Amino acids: CASSQRVQGGVQPQHF.

The chain employs TRBV29-1 and TRBJ2-7; 9 bases are shared with TRBD1. V lost 3 bases, J lost 1 base, and 10 bases stayed unmatched. The length of the CDR3 is 16 residues. Looked up from germline, CDR1 is SQVTM and CDR2 is ANQGSEA. The CDR3 region has the DNA TGCAGCGTTGAGGGAATTGTGGGGACAGGGTCCTACGAGCAGTACTTC. Its translation is CSVEGIVGTGSYEQYF.

This chain joins TRBV18 and TRBJ2-7; D may correspond to TRBD1 or TRBD2 (5 bases each). The CDR3 covers 14 residues. The V and J ends lost 0 bases and 3 bases respectively, with 9 bases between them. From germline, CDR1 is KGHSH and CDR2 LQKENI. In DNA form, the CDR3 reads TGTGCCAGCTCACCACCAGGGGAGATCTACGAGCAGTACTTC. This gives the protein CASSPPGEIYEQYF.